The following is a T cell receptor beta chain sequence with its context. This sample stems from a study of blood T cell repertoires in COVID-19. Germline V gene lookup returns CDR1 LGHNA and CDR2 YNFKEQ. This CDR3 region has 16 residues. V gave up 3 bases and J gave up 6 bases; unmatched junction bases: 4. The authors' processing: Reference gene primer amplification gave nucleated cell count estimates. Method: immunoSEQ multiplex PCR; TCRdb's copy keeps in-frame clones and lacks some. The V and J calls and clone size come from that table; D and trimming were worked out from the DNA. In the table there are tens of thousands of clones, roughly 80% of which are singletons.

Sequenced sample: peripheral blood. V gene TRBV4-2 combines with J gene TRBJ2-4; the match to TRBD2 covers 14 bases. This receptor was obtained from a man between 60 and 75 years old with active COVID-19. In DNA form, the CDR3 reads TGTGCCAGCAGCCAGACTAGCGGGAGGGCCCGAAACATTCAGTACTTC. Its translation is CASSQTSGRARNIQYF.